This passage covers 2 T cell receptor beta chains from one sample sequenced in a study of spatial heterogeneity in lung cancer (dated by TCRdb to between 2018 and 2021). Per the publication, the time point label means: sample taken at primary tumor resection. TCR sequencing used whole RNA extracted from tumor and nontumor lung tissue, or from cryopreserved PBMC samples, without cell sorting. Library construction relied on 5' RACE. For sequencing, a NextSeq 500 was employed. The public sequencing data were trimmed at Q25 with fastp and processed into clonotypes with MiXCR by TCRdb, which kept only in-frame beta chains. Identical CDR3 proteins give one entry, which carries the most common genes and DNA. This sample lists 8,500 to 14,000 distinct CDR3 sequences; roughly 3.8% were detected once. The biggest ten clones account for roughly 7.8% of the sample. The sequencing here drew on normal lung tissue next to the tumor, taken at surgery. These receptors all come from a male donor with early-stage non-small cell lung cancer.

This clonotype has a count of ten or more. The chain recombines TRBV6-4 with TRBJ2-4; D uncertain. The CDR3 consists of 9 residues. Trimming shortened V by 10 bases and J by 7 bases, and 5 bases separated the two germline ends. CDR1 MRHNA and CDR2 SNTAGT come from the germline V gene. CDR3 in amino acids: CATLNIQYF. The CDR3 DNA follows: TGTGCCACCTTGAACATTCAGTACTTC.

This clonotype qualifies as medium-sized. The chain recombines TRBV5-4 with TRBJ1-6, with D possibly TRBD1 on 5 matching bases. CDR1 is SGHNT, CDR2 YYREEE, per germline (reference sequence). The CDR3 length is 14 residues. V lost 3 bases to trimming and J lost 6 bases, with 10 bases between them. CDR3 sequence: CASSSDSGNSPLHF. The DNA for the CDR3 is TGTGCCAGCAGCTCCGACAGCGGTAATTCACCCCTCCACTTT.